These 19 T cell receptor beta chains were sequenced from one sample in a study of beta chain features in type 1 diabetes. Study-level findings and limits: In every one of the four CD4+ subsets, TCRB CDR3s were moderately but significantly shorter in Type 1 diabetes patients.

The investigators reverse transcribed all of the isolated RNA, so they sequenced expressed TCRB transcripts. Sequencing used immunoSEQ multiplex PCR; TCRdb keeps in-frame clones, though not all of them. Of about 70,000 clones listed, about 50% are singletons. The antigens for these receptors are not known. Sequenced: central memory CD4+ T cells from blood. Every receptor here comes from a man between 25 and 39 years old with type 1 diabetes.

The chain joins TRBV5-1 to TRBJ2-7, with TRBD2 identical over 14 bases. Germline V gene lookup returns CDR1 SGHRS and CDR2 YFSETQ. The CDR3 runs to 15 residues. V shed 4 bases, J shed 5 bases, and the junction held 5 bases outside the gene matches. CDR3 nucleotide sequence: TGCGCCAGCAGCAGGGGACTAGCGGGAGTGAACGAGCAGTACTTC. It yields the protein CASSRGLAGVNEQYF.

This clone was counted a few times. The chain joins TRBV20-1 to TRBJ2-3; D remains ambiguous. V dropped 3 bases and J dropped 2 bases, with 3 bases sitting between them. Germline loops: CDR1 DFQATT, CDR2 SNEGSKA (reference sequence). CDR3 length: 11 amino acids. The CDR3 nucleotides are TGCAGTGCTAGGGCCACAGATACGCAGTATTTT. It translates to CSARATDTQYF.

The rearrangement joins TRBV5-1 to TRBJ2-3; D unclear. CDR3 length: 13 residues. The germline V and J ends were trimmed by 0 bases and 4 bases, with 6 bases remaining between them. From germline, CDR1 is SGHRS and CDR2 YFSETQ. CDR3: CASSLAVSDTQYF. Written as DNA, the CDR3 is TGCGCCAGCAGCTTGGCAGTTTCAGATACGCAGTATTTT.

This clone qualifies as medium-sized. Distinct nucleotide sequences in the sample also encode this CDR3. This chain uses TRBV10-3 with TRBJ2-7; TRBD2 agrees at 10 bases. The CDR3 has 14 residues. J was trimmed by 4 bases and V by 2 bases; bases with no gene match: 2. Germline V gives CDR1 ENHRY, CDR2 SYGVKD. CDR3 sequence reads: CAISELAGVYEQYF. CDR3 in DNA: TGTGCCATCAGTGAGCTAGCGGGAGTTTACGAGCAGTACTTC.

V is TRBV7-8 and J is TRBJ1-1; weak D call: TRBD1 (5 bases). Trimming took 6 bases from V and 0 from J, leaving 14 bases between them. The germline V gene encodes CDR1 SGHVS and CDR2 FQNEAQ. CDR3 size: 15 residues. CDR3 sequence reads: CASRGGWSMNTEAFF. CDR3 bases: TGTGCCAGCAGGGGGGGTTGGAGCATGAACACTGAAGCTTTCTTT.

The chain is built from TRBV6-1 and TRBJ1-4; D is perhaps TRBD1 (6 bases). Deletions cut 3 bases from V and 13 bases from J, with 12 bases between. Germline V gene sequence: CDR1 MNHNS, CDR2 SASEGT. The CDR3 is made up of 12 amino acids. In nucleotides, the CDR3 is TGTGCCAGCAGTGAGGCAGGGGCCGGACTGTTTTTT. Its protein is CASSEAGAGLFF.

The chain has TRBV5-1 and TRBJ1-5, with D unresolved. This CDR3 region has 13 residues. The V end lost 4 bases, the J end lost 4 bases, and 9 bases lay between the germline ends. Germline CDR1 reads SGHRS; CDR2 reads YFSETQ. CDR3 in amino acids: CASSQNSNQPQHF. CDR3 in DNA: TGCGCCAGCAGCCAAAACAGTAATCAGCCCCAGCATTTT.

This clone came up a few times. This chain connects TRBV6-5 to TRBJ2-1, with D tentatively TRBD2 (5 bases). The germline gives CDR1 MNHEY, CDR2 SVGAGI. The CDR3 runs 16 residues. Deletions cut 4 bases from V and 0 bases from J, with 13 bases between. This chain's CDR3 is CASSSDSSSSYNEQFF. CDR3 nucleotides: TGTGCCAGCAGTTCGGACTCCTCGAGCTCCTACAATGAGCAGTTCTTC.

The rearrangement links TRBV11-2 to TRBJ2-7, with 9 bases lining up with TRBD2. The trim removed 3 bases at V and 2 bases at J, leaving 5 bases unmatched. The V gene's germline CDR1 is SGHAT and CDR2 FQNNGV. The CDR3 is 15 amino acids. The CDR3 DNA follows: TGTGCCAGCAGCTTCTCTAGCGGGGTTACCTACGAGCAGTACTTC. Protein product: CASSFSSGVTYEQYF.

The chain has TRBV7-2 and TRBJ1-4; D possibly corresponds to TRBD1 (6 bases). The CDR3 loop spans 15 amino acids. V lost 3 bases and J lost 8, with 16 bases in between. Per the germline V gene, CDR1 is SGHTA and CDR2 is FQGNSA. This CDR3 reads CASSFVGGQREKLFF. The CDR3 DNA is TGTGCCAGCAGCTTCGTCGGGGGGCAGAGGGAAAAACTGTTTTTT.

The chain employs TRBV14 and TRBJ2-7, with TRBD1 identical over 8 bases. V was pared by 6 bases and J by 0 bases, with 4 bases of the junction left unmatched. The CDR3 contains 14 residues. The germline V gene encodes CDR1 SGHDN and CDR2 FVKESK. The CDR3 nucleotides are TGTGCCAGCAGTACCGGGACAGGCTCCTACGAGCAGTACTTC. It translates to CASSTGTGSYEQYF.

J is TRBJ1-5 and V is TRBV23-1; D call uncertain. TRBV23-1 has ORF status, its function being uncertain. The CDR3 sequence is 16 residues long. Deletions cut 3 bases from V and 3 bases from J, with 15 bases between. The DNA of the CDR3 is TGCGCCAGCAGTCATTGCCCCCCGACTCTCAATCAGCCCCAGCATTTT. It encodes CASSHCPPTLNQPQHF.

CDR3 protein: CASSQEGRGGVDEQFF. CDR3 nucleotide sequence: TGTGCCAGCAGCCAGGAGGGGCGGGGGGGCGTCGATGAGCAGTTCTTC. This chain uses TRBV11-2 with TRBJ2-1, with 9 bases aligning to TRBD2. The germline V gene encodes CDR1 SGHAT and CDR2 FQNNGV. This CDR3 has 16 amino acids. V lost 5 bases, J lost 8 bases, and 13 bases stayed unmatched.

The genes are TRBV10-3 and TRBJ1-4, with TRBD1 matching 7 bases. Germline V gives CDR1 ENHRY, CDR2 SYGVKD. V gave up 9 bases and J gave up 7 bases; unmatched junction bases: 5. The CDR3 has 12 residues. The CDR3 is CAIQGTGEKLFF. For the CDR3, the DNA is TGTGCCATACAGGGGACCGGTGAAAAACTGTTTTTT.

The chain combines TRBV5-1 with TRBJ1-6; 11 bases match TRBD1. From germline, CDR1 is SGHRS and CDR2 YFSETQ. This CDR3 contains 17 residues. V trimming: 1 base; J trimming: 7 bases; junction bases outside the gene matches: 7. In DNA, the CDR3 is TGCGCCAGCAGCTTGTCGTGGACAGGGGGCGGAAATTCACCCCTCCACTTT. Its protein is CASSLSWTGGGNSPLHF.

This clone has just one count. The rearrangement joins TRBV30 to TRBJ2-7; 7 bases line up with TRBD1. Germline CDR1 and CDR2: GTSNPN and SVGIG (reference sequence). The junction had 7 bases not matched to a gene; V was cut back by 1 base and J by 1 base. The CDR3 covers 15 residues. CDR3 in DNA: TGTGCCTGGAGTGAAGGGCAGGGGGAATCCTACGAGCAGTACTTC. Translation gives CAWSEGQGESYEQYF.

V is TRBV5-1 and J is TRBJ1-1, with TRBD1 identical over 9 bases. Losses at the gene ends were 1 base for V and 4 bases for J; bases not matched to a gene: 11. The CDR3 loop spans 17 amino acids. Germline V CDR1 and CDR2: SGHRS, YFSETQ. The CDR3 nucleotides read TGCGCCAGCAGCTTGCGCGCACAGGGGGCTTTGGGCACTGAAGCTTTCTTT. Protein: CASSLRAQGALGTEAFF.

This clone was seen only a few times. V and J are TRBV15 and TRBJ2-3; 12 bases are a match to TRBD2. This CDR3 is 14 amino acids long. The germline V gene has CDR1 LNHNV and CDR2 YYDKDF (reference sequence). V shed 5 bases and J 6 bases; nucleotides not matched to a gene: 3. In nucleotides, the CDR3 is TGTGCCACCAGCTCGACTAGCGGGGGCGATACGCAGTATTTT. Translating gives CATSSTSGGDTQYF. The full variable domain, rest sourced from reference TRBV15 and TRBJ2-3, is DAMVIQNPRYQVTQFGKPVTLSCSQTLNHNVMYWYQQKSSQAPKLLFHYYDKDFNNEADTPDNFQSRRPNTSFCFLDIRSPGLGDTAMYLCATSSTSGGDTQYFGPGTRLTVL.

The gene calls are TRBV7-9 and TRBJ2-7; tentatively, D is TRBD2 (6 bases). Germline CDR1 SEHNR, CDR2 FQNEAQ (reference sequence). V was cut by 5 bases and J by 0 bases, with 17 bases left in between. This CDR3 region has 16 residues. The CDR3 reads CASSAATSGRSYEQYF. The CDR3 coding sequence is TGTGCCAGCAGCGCCGCGACTAGTGGTCGCTCCTACGAGCAGTACTTC.